This T cell receptor (beta chain) stems from a study of blood T cell repertoires in COVID-19. As for the study in general: Samples representing acute and convalescent COVID-19 were sourced from the United States, Italy and Spain. In each case, the material was cDNA or gDNA derived from T cells, B-cell-depleted T cells, or PBMCs.

This CDR3 contains 14 residues. The germline gives CDR1 MNHNY, CDR2 SVGAGI (reference sequence). The V and J ends lost 0 bases and 4 bases respectively, with 9 bases between them. Authors' processing steps: Amplification from reference gene primers served as the basis for estimated nucleated cell counts. Profiled with immunoSEQ multiplex PCR; TCRdb holds only in-frame clones, not every one. V, J and clone size were drawn from that table, and D and trimming were deduced from the DNA. Found here are roughly 150,000 clones, 80% to 90% of them singletons; the top ten hold approximately 10%. This chain joins TRBV6-6 and TRBJ1-1; no reliable D call. This clonotype was obtained from a woman older than 75 with acute or convalescent COVID-19. The sequencing sample was made of peripheral blood. The CDR3 sequence is CASSYSGSLTEAFF. DNA of the CDR3: TGTGCCAGCAGTTACTCAGGTAGCCTCACTGAAGCTTTCTTT.